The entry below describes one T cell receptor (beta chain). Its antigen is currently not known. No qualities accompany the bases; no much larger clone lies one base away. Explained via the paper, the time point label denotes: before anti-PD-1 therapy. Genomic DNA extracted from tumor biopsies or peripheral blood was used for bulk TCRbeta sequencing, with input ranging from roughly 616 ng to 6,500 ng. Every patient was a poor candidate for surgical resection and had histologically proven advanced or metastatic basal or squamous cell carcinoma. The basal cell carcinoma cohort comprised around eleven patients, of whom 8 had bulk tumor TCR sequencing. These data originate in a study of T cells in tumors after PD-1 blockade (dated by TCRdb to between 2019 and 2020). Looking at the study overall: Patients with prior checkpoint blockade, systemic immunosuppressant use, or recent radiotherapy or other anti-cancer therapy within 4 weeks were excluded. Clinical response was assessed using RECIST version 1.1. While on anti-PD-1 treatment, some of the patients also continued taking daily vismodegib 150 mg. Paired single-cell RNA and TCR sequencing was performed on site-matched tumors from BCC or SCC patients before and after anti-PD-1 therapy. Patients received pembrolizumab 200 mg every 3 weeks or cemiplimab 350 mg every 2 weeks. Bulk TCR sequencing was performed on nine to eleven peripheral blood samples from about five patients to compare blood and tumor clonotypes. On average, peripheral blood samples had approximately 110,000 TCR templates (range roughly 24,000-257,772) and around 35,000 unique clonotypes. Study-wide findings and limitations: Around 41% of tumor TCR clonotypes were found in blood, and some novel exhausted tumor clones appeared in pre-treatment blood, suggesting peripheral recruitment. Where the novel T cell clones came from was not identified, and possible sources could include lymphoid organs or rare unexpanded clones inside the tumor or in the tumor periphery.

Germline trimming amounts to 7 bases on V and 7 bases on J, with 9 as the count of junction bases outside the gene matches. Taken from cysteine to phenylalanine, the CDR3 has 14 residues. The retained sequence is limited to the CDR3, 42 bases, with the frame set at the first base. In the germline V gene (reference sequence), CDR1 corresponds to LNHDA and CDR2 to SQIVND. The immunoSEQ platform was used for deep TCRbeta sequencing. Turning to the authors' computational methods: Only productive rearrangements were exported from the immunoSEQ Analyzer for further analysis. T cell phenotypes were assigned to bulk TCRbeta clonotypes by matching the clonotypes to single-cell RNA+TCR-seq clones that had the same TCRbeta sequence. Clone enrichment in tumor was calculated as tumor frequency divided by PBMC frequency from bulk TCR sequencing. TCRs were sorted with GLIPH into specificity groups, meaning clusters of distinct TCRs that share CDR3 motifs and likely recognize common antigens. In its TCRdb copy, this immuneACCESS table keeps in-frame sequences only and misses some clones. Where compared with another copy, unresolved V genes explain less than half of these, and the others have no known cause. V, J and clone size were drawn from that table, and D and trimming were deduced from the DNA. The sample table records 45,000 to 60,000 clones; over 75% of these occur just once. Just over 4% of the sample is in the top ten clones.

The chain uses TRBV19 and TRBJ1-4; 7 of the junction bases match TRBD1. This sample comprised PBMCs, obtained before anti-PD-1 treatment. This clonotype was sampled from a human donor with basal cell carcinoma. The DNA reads TGTGCCAGTACTACGGACAGGATAACTGAAAAACTGTTTTTT. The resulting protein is CASTTDRITEKLFF.